This is a list of T cell receptor beta chains from one sample in a study of cytomegalovirus exposure and HLA in healthy donors. Sequencing used immunoSEQ multiplex PCR; TCRdb keeps in-frame clones, though not all of them. The table records 210,000 or so clones, approximately 82% of them present only once. The material sequenced was PBMCs. The source is a man younger than 35 in good health and CMV-seronegative. CDR3s leave out the opening cysteine and the closing phenylalanine or tryptophan. Each record gives: CDR3 protein, V gene, J gene.

CDR3aa: ASSVLLAGPYNEQF
v_gene: TRBV9
j_gene: TRBJ2-1

CDR3aa: ASSIRQGVYEQY
v_gene: TRBV19
j_gene: TRBJ2-7

CDR3aa: ASSEAQGVNTEAF
v_gene: TRBV2
j_gene: TRBJ1-1

CDR3aa: ASSTWTGGRDEAF
v_gene: TRBV19
j_gene: TRBJ1-1

CDR3aa: ASSDPFASKGGNTEAF
v_gene: TRBV6-1
j_gene: TRBJ1-1

CDR3aa: ASGKSGTGSTSQH
v_gene: TRBV12-5
j_gene: TRBJ1-5

CDR3aa: ASTKTGEASGNTIY
v_gene: TRBV28
j_gene: TRBJ1-3

CDR3aa: ASRLSGVETQY
v_gene: TRBV5-8
j_gene: TRBJ2-5

CDR3aa: ASRRRGQGRNTIY
v_gene: TRBV5-6
j_gene: TRBJ1-3

CDR3aa: ASSFPRGPDTQY
v_gene: TRBV7-9
j_gene: TRBJ2-3

CDR3aa: AIGLAGDNEQF
v_gene: TRBV10-3
j_gene: TRBJ2-1

CDR3aa: ASSSSVPTTNEKLF
v_gene: TRBV28
j_gene: TRBJ1-4

CDR3aa: ASSQAGGLGTKQY
v_gene: TRBV14
j_gene: TRBJ2-7

CDR3aa: ASSLHQAGYEQY
v_gene: TRBV11-2
j_gene: .

CDR3aa: ASSLSPRYTEAF
v_gene: TRBV28
j_gene: TRBJ1-1

CDR3aa: ASSLGQGLACEQY
v_gene: TRBV7-2
j_gene: TRBJ2-7

CDR3aa: ASSLDRGNEQY
v_gene: TRBV7-7
j_gene: TRBJ2-7

CDR3aa: ASSPVEGLGYGYT
v_gene: TRBV18
j_gene: TRBJ1-2